This entry concerns a single TCR beta chain. These data belong to a study of blood T cell repertoires in COVID-19. The wider study: The study drew acute and convalescent COVID-19 samples from the United States, Italy and Spain.

Seattle patient enrollment occurred during active infection, with longitudinal follow-up thereafter. Clones were sequenced by immunoSEQ multiplex PCR, and TCRdb holds only the in-frame ones, with some missing. In the table there are 140,000 or so clones, 84% of which are singletons. Germline lookup yields CDR1 SGHVS and CDR2 FNYEAQ. This CDR3 comprises 13 residues. The V end was cut by 5 bases, the J end by 5 bases, with 9 bases between. V and J are TRBV7-6 and TRBJ1-4; D gene unclear. This TCR came from a young man with COVID-19, enrolled during active disease. Sequencing was carried out using peripheral blood. CDR3 coding DNA: TGTGCCAGCAGCCAGGTTCGGAATGAAAAACTGTTTTTT. Its translation is CASSQVRNEKLFF.